Sequencing of this T cell receptor (beta chain) was carried out in a study of cytomegalovirus exposure and HLA in healthy donors. Study-wide context: Of all 400 or so donors who were genotyped, roughly 85% belonged to the Caucasian-associated ancestry cluster.

PCR involved 60 Vbeta and 13 Jbeta primers. TCRdb's table, derived via immunoSEQ multiplex PCR, lists solely in-frame clones and lacks some. Counted here are 200,000 to 250,000 clones, 65% to 80% occurring once; the ten biggest clones make up less than 2%. Study-wide results and limits: Apparent HLA restriction characterized most CMV-associated TCR beta chains in a later analysis. There were around 160 TCR beta chains listed as cytomegalovirus-associated.

In the case of this clone: The antigen is undetermined.

V was clipped by 7 bases and J by 9 bases; unmatched bases: 7. The CDR3 sequence is 14 residues long. Germline V gives CDR1 SGHNT, CDR2 YYREEE (reference sequence). Specimen: PBMCs. This chain uses TRBV5-4 with TRBJ2-1; 13 bases map to TRBD2. The TCR originated in a man aged 45-65 years in good health and CMV-seronegative. This chain's CDR3 is CASSPLAGGVEQFF. The CDR3 DNA follows: TGTGCCAGCTCCCCACTAGCGGGAGGGGTTGAGCAGTTCTTC.